These 32 T cell receptor beta chains share one sample of origin, sequenced in a study of T cells in Graves' hyperthyroidism and ophthalmopathy. Amplification yielded TCR beta CDR3 regions, with RNA transcripts as the source. A first-round RT-PCR of the TCR CDR3 used the HTBI primer set. TCRdb re-called the multiplex PCR reads with MiXCR, one entry per CDR3 protein. The table shows fewer than 350,000 distinct CDR3 sequences, with approximately 18% occurring only once. The sample consisted of blood. These receptors all come from a woman between 50 and 59 years old with Graves' hyperthyroidism.

J is TRBJ2-3 and V is TRBV27, with 10 nucleotides matching TRBD2. J gave up 2 bases and V 6 bases, and 8 bases lay outside the gene matches. CDR3 length: 16 amino acids. Germline assignment: CDR1 MNHEY and CDR2 SMNVEV (reference sequence). The CDR3 spells CASSSVTSGFTDTQYF. The CDR3 bases are TGTGCCAGCAGCTCAGTGACTAGCGGGTTCACAGATACGCAGTATTTT.

This clonotype was counted at least ten times. The CDR3 sequence: CASSQETAGDEQYF. CDR3 coding DNA: TGTGCCAGCAGCCAAGAGACGGCGGGTGACGAGCAGTACTTC. V is TRBV3-1 and J is TRBJ2-7, with a weak D call TRBD2 (5 bases). CDR1 is LGHDT and CDR2 is YNNKEL in the germline V gene (reference sequence). Trimming pared 0 bases from V and 5 bases from J, leaving 11 bases between. The CDR3 sequence is 14 residues long.

This clonotype appeared a few times. The rearrangement uses TRBV12-3 or TRBV12-4 and TRBJ2-2, with D possibly matching TRBD2 (6 bases). V lost 3 bases and J lost 3, with 11 bases in between. The CDR3 is 15 amino acids. The CDR3 DNA reads TGTGCCAGCAGTTTGTACTGGGAGGACACCGGGGAGCTGTTTTTT. Its translation is CASSLYWEDTGELFF.

The sample holds many counts of this clonotype. V is TRBV30 and J is TRBJ2-5, with 8 bases matching TRBD1. V trimming: 0 bases; J trimming: 4 bases; junction bases outside the gene matches: 10. Germline CDR1 is GTSNPN and CDR2 is SVGIG (reference sequence). This CDR3 has 16 amino acids. CDR3 DNA: TGTGCCTGGAGTGTCTTCCGACAGGGGTCCCCAGAGACCCAGTACTTC. Its translation: CAWSVFRQGSPETQYF.

The table lists this clonotype with a few counts. The chain joins TRBV19 to TRBJ2-7; 10 bases are a match to TRBD1. The CDR3 spans 16 residues. Germline CDR1 and CDR2: LNHDA and SQIVND (reference sequence). Trimming took 3 bases from V and 5 from J; bases not matched to a gene: 10. CDR3 nucleotide sequence: TGTGCCAGTAGTATCAACCCGGGACAGGGGCAGGACGAGCAGTACTTC. Its translation is CASSINPGQGQDEQYF.

This clonotype was seen more than once but under ten times. This chain uses TRBV10-3 with TRBJ2-7, with D possibly being TRBD2 (6 bases). The CDR3 is made up of 13 amino acids. CDR1 is ENHRY, CDR2 SYGVKD, per germline. Deletions cut 11 bases from V and 2 bases from J, with 16 bases between. CDR3 sequence reads: CAVAGTPTYEQYF. CDR3 DNA: TGTGCCGTTGCCGGGACTCCCACCTACGAGCAGTACTTC.

The J gene is TRBJ1-1, the V gene TRBV2; D gene ambiguous. The V gene lost 7 bases and the J gene lost 7 bases, with 7 bases spanning the gap. Germline V gene sequence: CDR1 SNHLY, CDR2 FYNNEI. The CDR3 is 10 amino acids. CDR3 sequence reads: CASILGEAFF. The CDR3 nucleotides read TGTGCCAGCATCCTGGGTGAAGCTTTCTTT.

This clonotype was observed at least ten times. The chain uses TRBV11-2 and TRBJ2-3, with D perhaps TRBD2 (8 bases). The V gene's germline CDR1 is SGHAT and CDR2 FQNNGV. CDR3 length: 20 amino acids. V was trimmed by 3 bases and J by 1 base, leaving 26 bases between them. In DNA form, the CDR3 reads TGTGCCAGCAGCTTTCGGACGAGGACAGGTTCAGCGGGAGGCACAGATACGCAGTATTTT. Encoded protein: CASSFRTRTGSAGGTDTQYF.

This clonotype was recorded many times. The chain is built from TRBV7-8 and TRBJ1-2; a possible D gene is TRBD1 (5 bases). V lost 2 bases and J 4 bases, leaving 11 bases between the germline ends. The CDR3 sequence is 14 residues long. CDR1 is SGHVS and CDR2 is FQNEAQ in the germline V gene. The CDR3 DNA reads TGTGCCAGCAGCTTACAGGGCTCGACCTATGGCTACACCTTC. Amino acid sequence: CASSLQGSTYGYTF.

The rearrangement uses TRBV30 and TRBJ2-3, with TRBD2 identical over 8 bases. In germline, CDR1 is GTSNPN, CDR2 SVGIG (reference sequence). The J segment lost 6 bases and the V segment lost 0 bases, leaving 8 bases of the junction unmatched. The CDR3 extends over 15 amino acids. The CDR3 DNA follows: TGTGCCTGGAGTGTCCCCGGGAGGGCCAGGGATACGCAGTATTTT. Amino acid sequence: CAWSVPGRARDTQYF.

This clonotype was recorded at least ten times. The chain joins TRBV11-2 to TRBJ2-1, with a possible D match to TRBD2 (6 bases). Germline CDR1 SGHAT, CDR2 FQNNGV. This CDR3 is built from 16 residues. Trimming took off 5 bases at V and 4 bases at J, with 18 bases between the two ends. CDR3 amino acids: CASSPHGSGRYNEQFF. Here the CDR3 DNA reads TGTGCCAGCAGCCCCCACGGGAGCGGCCGGTACAATGAGCAGTTCTTC. Looking up the rest from reference TRBV11-2 and TRBJ2-1 gives the full variable domain: EAGVAQSPRYKIIEKRQSVAFWCNPISGHATLYWYQQILGQGPKLLIQFQNNGVVDDSQLPKDRFSAERLKGVDSTLKIQPAKLEDSAVYLCASSPHGSGRYNEQFFGPGTRLTVL.

The chain carries TRBV28 and TRBJ2-4; TRBD1 matches at 8 bases. The CDR3 contains 15 residues. Germline CDR1 reads MDHEN; CDR2 reads SYDVKM. The junction had 7 bases not matched to a gene; V was cut back by 1 base and J by 8 bases. The CDR3 DNA is TGTGCCAGCAGTTTATATCAGGGGGCGATGGACATTCAGTACTTC. Translated: CASSLYQGAMDIQYF.

In DNA form, the CDR3 reads TGTGCCAGCAGCTTAAATCCAGCGGGGGTCACCGGGGAGCTGTTTTTT. Translating gives CASSLNPAGVTGELFF. The rearrangement uses TRBV7-2 and TRBJ2-2; 8 bases align to TRBD2. The junction had 6 bases not matched to a gene; V was cut back by 2 bases and J by 4 bases. The CDR3 has 16 amino acids. Germline CDR1 reads SGHTA; CDR2 reads FQGNSA.

DNA of the CDR3: TGTGCCACCAGGACCAGCGGTGAATCCTACAATGAGCAGTTCTTC. It encodes CATRTSGESYNEQFF. The V gene is TRBV15, the J gene TRBJ2-1, with D maybe TRBD2 (5 bases). The CDR3 is 15 residues long. Looked up from germline, CDR1 is LNHNV and CDR2 is YYDKDF (reference sequence). V lost 6 bases and J lost 1, with 13 bases in between. Supplemented by reference TRBV15 and TRBJ2-1, the full variable domain reads DAMVIQNPRYQVTQFGKPVTLSCSQTLNHNVMYWYQQKSSQAPKLLFHYYDKDFNNEADTPDNFQSRRPNTSFCFLDIRSPGLGDTAMYLCATRTSGESYNEQFFGPGTRLTVL.

Worth noting for this clonotype: A much larger clone sits a single nucleotide away, making a read error possible. The genes are TRBV5-1 and TRBJ2-3, with D perhaps being TRBD1 or TRBD2 (6 bases each). The CDR3 extends over 15 amino acids. Germline V lookup: CDR1 SGHRS, CDR2 YFSETQ. DNA of the CDR3: TGCGCCAGCGGCTTGGGGGGCAGAGGCACAGATACGCAGTATTTT. Its protein product is CASGLGGRGTDTQYF. The entire variable domain, with the rest obtained from reference TRBV5-1 and TRBJ2-3, is as follows: KAGVTQTPRYLIKTRGQQVTLSCSPISGHRSVSWYQQTPGQGLQFLFEYFSETQRNKGNFPGRFSGRQFSNSRSEMNVSTLELGDSALYLCASGLGGRGTDTQYFGPGTRLTVL.

The CDR3 nucleotides are TGTGCCTGGAGTCCTGGACTCTCCGCCTACAATGAGCAGTTCTTC. Protein: CAWSPGLSAYNEQFF. This chain links TRBV30 with TRBJ2-1, with D possibly matching TRBD2 (5 bases). The CDR3 length is 15 residues. The germline V gene has CDR1 GTSNPN and CDR2 SVGIG (reference sequence). V lost 2 bases and J 2 bases, leaving 13 bases between the germline ends.

As to this clonotype: At one end the junction does not follow the germline gene, possibly because of a read error. V usage is TRBV19 and J usage is TRBJ1-1; possibly TRBD1 for D (6 bases). This CDR3 contains 14 residues. Germline CDR1 and CDR2: LNHDA and SQIVND (reference sequence). The CDR3 loop is CASSIVPGATGAFF. The DNA for the CDR3 is TGTGCCAGTAGTATAGTTCCAGGGGCCACTGGAGCTTTCTTT.

The table lists this clonotype with many counts. The genes are TRBV11-2 and TRBJ2-5; the D gene could be TRBD1 or TRBD2 (5 bases each). V lost 1 base, J lost 4 bases, and 13 bases lay in between. The germline gives CDR1 SGHAT, CDR2 FQNNGV. The CDR3 contains 15 residues. CDR3 DNA sequence: TGTGCCAGCAGCTTAGGTCTGGGGGTGGGAGAGACCCAGTACTTC. It encodes CASSLGLGVGETQYF.

This clonotype was observed a handful of times. The chain couples TRBV5-1 to TRBJ2-5; TRBD2 matches at 15 bases. This CDR3 has 18 residues. V trimming: 2 bases; J trimming: 1 base; junction bases outside the gene matches: 6. Germline-derived CDR1 and CDR2 are SGHRS and YFSETQ. The CDR3 coding sequence is TGCGCCAGCAGCTTCGGGACTAGCGGGAGGCCCCCCCAAGAGACCCAGTACTTC. It encodes CASSFGTSGRPPQETQYF.

This sequence joins TRBV24-1 and TRBJ2-1; no reliable D call. V lost 4 bases, J lost 7 bases, and 16 bases lay in between. Germline V lookup: CDR1 KGHDR, CDR2 SFDVKD. This CDR3 comprises 15 residues. The CDR3, as DNA: TGTGCCACCAGTGACCCGGACCCTAGAAGTAATGAGCAGTTCTTC. The encoded protein is CATSDPDPRSNEQFF.

This clonotype showed up just a few times. A junction end diverges from the germline sequence, so it may reflect a read error. This chain connects TRBV11-2 to TRBJ2-3; D not resolved. There are 15 residues in the CDR3. The germline V gene has CDR1 SGHAT and CDR2 FQNNGV. The CDR3 DNA follows: TGTGTCAGCAACCTCCTGGGGTTAGGCACAGATACGCAGTATTTT. Amino acids: CVSNLLGLGTDTQYF.

The chain links TRBV12-5 to TRBJ1-1; the D is unclear. This CDR3 comprises 15 residues. The V and J ends lost 0 bases and 2 bases respectively, with 10 bases between them. Germline V gene data show CDR1 as LGHNT and CDR2 as FRNRAP. As DNA, the CDR3 is TGTGCTAGTGGTTTGGTCAATACAGCTAACACTGAAGCTTTCTTT. Translating gives CASGLVNTANTEAFF.

This clonotype was found a few times. The V call is TRBV20-1, the J call TRBJ2-5; 11 bases line up with TRBD2. The CDR3 totals 15 residues. V was clipped by 6 bases and J by 3 bases; unmatched bases: 9. CDR1 is DFQATT and CDR2 is SNEGSKA in the germline V gene (reference sequence). The CDR3 bases are TGCAGTGCAACCTTAGGTAGCGGGGGGGAAGAGACCCAGTACTTC. Protein sequence: CSATLGSGGEETQYF.

This clonotype showed up just a few times. J is TRBJ2-3 and V is TRBV12-3 or TRBV12-4; 13 positions match TRBD2. The CDR3 sequence is 15 residues long. The J segment lost 14 bases and the V segment lost 1 base, leaving 9 bases of the junction unmatched. CDR3 sequence reads: CASSLVGLAGASRYF. CDR3 sequence (DNA): TGTGCCAGCAGTTTAGTAGGACTAGCGGGGGCCTCAAGGTATTTT.

This clonotype was seen more than once but under ten times. The gene calls are TRBV28 and TRBJ2-5, with D perhaps TRBD1 or TRBD2 (5 bases each). Germline CDR1 reads MDHEN; CDR2 reads SYDVKM. The germline V and J ends were trimmed by 5 bases and 12 bases, with 22 bases remaining between them. The CDR3 covers 14 residues. CDR3 region: CASSPVDKARRKYF. DNA for the CDR3: TGTGCCAGCAGTCCCGTGGACAAAGCTAGGAGGAAGTACTTC.

At least ten counts were recorded for this clonotype. The chain combines TRBV13 with TRBJ2-2; D not certain. This CDR3 is 13 amino acids long. V was cut by 5 bases and J by 1 base, with 5 bases left in between. The germline gives CDR1 PRHDT, CDR2 FYEKMQ (reference sequence). The CDR3 region has the DNA TGTGCCAGCAGCAGGGAGAACACCGGGGAGCTGTTTTTT. Protein sequence: CASSRENTGELFF.

For the CDR3, the DNA is TGTGCCAGCAGTGAACGAACTCAAGAGACCCAGTACTTC. As protein: CASSERTQETQYF. The V gene is TRBV6-1, the J gene TRBJ2-5; D call uncertain. Trimming shortened V by 2 bases and J by 2 bases, and 6 bases separated the two germline ends. The CDR3 covers 13 residues. Germline-derived CDR1 and CDR2 are MNHNS and SASEGT.

In this sample, this clonotype turned up a few times. The chain couples TRBV12-3 or TRBV12-4 to TRBJ2-1; TRBD1 is a possible D gene (5 bases). The length of the CDR3 is 14 residues. Deletions cut 0 bases from V and 7 bases from J, with 10 bases between. The CDR3 sequence: CASSLAGRKNEQFF. For the CDR3, the DNA is TGTGCCAGCAGTTTAGCGGGGCGTAAGAATGAGCAGTTCTTC.

The V call is TRBV20-1, the J call TRBJ1-5, with a weak D call TRBD1 (5 bases). The V gene lost 4 bases and the J gene lost 1 base, with 14 bases spanning the gap. The germline V gene encodes CDR1 DFQATT and CDR2 SNEGSKA (reference sequence). The CDR3 has 15 amino acids. CDR3 nucleotides: TGCAGTGCTAAAACCATCCGGGACAGCAATCAGCCCCAGCATTTT. Its protein product is CSAKTIRDSNQPQHF.

Many counts were recorded for this clonotype. The chain links TRBV18 to TRBJ2-5; D gene ambiguous. From germline, CDR1 is KGHSH and CDR2 LQKENI. This CDR3 spans 13 amino acids. Trimming left V 3 bases short and J 3 bases short, with 8 bases between. CDR3 residues: CASSPTREETQYF. DNA for the CDR3: TGTGCCAGCTCACCCACCCGTGAAGAGACCCAGTACTTC.

This rearrangement joins TRBV12-5 to TRBJ2-2, with D maybe TRBD1 (6 bases). CDR3 length equals 15 residues. The germline V gene encodes CDR1 LGHNT and CDR2 FRNRAP. Trimming removed 3 bases at V and 2 bases at J, with 10 bases between. For the CDR3, the DNA is TGTGCTAGTGGTTTACAGGGTTATAACACCGGGGAGCTGTTTTTT. The encoded protein is CASGLQGYNTGELFF.

The chain links TRBV6-1 to TRBJ2-1, with a tentative D call TRBD1 (5 bases). The CDR3 totals 15 residues. V was cut by 0 bases and J by 4 bases, with 10 bases left in between. In germline, CDR1 is MNHNS, CDR2 SASEGT. In DNA, the CDR3 is TGTGCCAGCAGTGAAGCGCCACAGGTATACAATGAGCAGTTCTTC. It translates to CASSEAPQVYNEQFF.